The clone carrying this T cell receptor beta chain was counted a few times. Its matching antigen is unknown. CDR1 is ENHRY and CDR2 is SYGVKD in the germline V gene. Trimming stripped 2 bases from V and 0 bases from J, with 2 bases between. This CDR3 has 13 residues. The record originates from a study of neoadjuvant nivolumab and ipilimumab in lung cancer. General study points: Only two of four nivolumab-treated tumors gained richness and clonality by surgery. TCR richness and clonality were higher in tumors than adjacent uninvolved lung. Blood richness before therapy tracked richness in tumors resected after neoadjuvant therapy.

Method: immunoSEQ multiplex PCR; TCRdb's copy keeps in-frame clones and lacks some. This table has approximately 29,000 clones, about 83% appearing once. Here the sequenced sample was tumor tissue, taken after neoadjuvant nivolumab, alone or with ipilimumab, at or shortly before surgery. This receptor was identified in an adult with non-small cell lung cancer. This rearrangement joins TRBV10-3 to TRBJ1-5; D not resolved. The CDR3 DNA follows: TGTGCCATCAGTGAGGGTAGCAATCAGCCCCAGCATTTT. It translates to CAISEGSNQPQHF.